This TCR beta chain was sequenced during a study of cytomegalovirus exposure and HLA in healthy donors. 13 Jbeta primers and 60 Vbeta primers were used for the PCR. TCRdb's copy holds only in-frame clones and misses some; the assay was immunoSEQ multiplex PCR. The data show about 160,000 clones, 80% to 90% seen once. In this sample, this clone turned up once. This TCR derives from a man between 18 and 35 years old in good health and CMV-seronegative. Sequenced input: PBMCs.

CDR3 in amino acids: CASSPSGGDGYTF. The CDR3 DNA reads TGTGCCAGCTCCCCTTCGGGGGGCGATGGCTACACCTTC. The V and J genes are TRBV18 and TRBJ1-2; D might be TRBD1 (6 bases). The germline gives CDR1 KGHSH, CDR2 LQKENI. The CDR3 sequence is 13 residues long. V was trimmed by 6 bases and J by 6 bases, leaving 14 bases between them.